A selection of T cell receptor beta chains follows, all from one sample in a study of identical twins. TCRdb re-called the 5' RACE reads with MiXCR, one entry per CDR3 protein. The repertoire consists of about 660,000 distinct CDR3 sequences, with around 8.6% occurring once and the leading ten covering approximately 0.96%. This same sample was also part of a study on yellow fever vaccine responses in identical twins.

Sequencing input: PBMCs. Receptor source: a woman aged 18-29 years in good health. The CDR3 runs from the conserved cysteine through the conserved F or W. Fields, in order: V gene, D gene, J gene, clone size, CDR3 protein, CDR3 DNA. A D gene is named only where the DNA matches it firmly. Rows may omit the clone size; those that give it use once, few, many or a size class.

TRBV3-1,.,TRBJ1-6,many,CASSLYSPGRGYSPLHF,TGTGCCAGCAGCCTTTATTCCCCGGGACGGGGTTATTCACCCCTCCACTTT
TRBV20-1,.,TRBJ2-7,.,CSAIRRSYEQYF,TGCAGTGCGATCCGAAGAAGCTACGAGCAGTACTTC
TRBV25-1,TRBD1,TRBJ2-1,.,CASSAGARGDSGTGESYNEQFF,TGTGCCAGCAGTGCGGGGGCAAGGGGGGACTCCGGGACAGGGGAATCCTACAATGAGCAGTTCTTC
TRBV6-2/TRBV6-3,TRBD2,TRBJ2-5,few,CASSPAGRGAQETQYF,TGTGCCAGCAGTCCCGCAGGGAGGGGAGCCCAAGAGACCCAGTACTTC
TRBV10-3,.,TRBJ2-5,few,CAISDGARVEETQYF,TGTGCCATCAGTGACGGAGCCAGGGTTGAGGAGACCCAGTACTTC
TRBV4-1,.,TRBJ1-1,.,CASSQDFAGAAEAFF,TGCGCCAGCAGCCAAGATTTCGCAGGGGCAGCTGAAGCTTTCTTT
TRBV11-1,.,TRBJ2-3,.,CASSPAGESTDTQYF,TGTGCCAGCAGCCCAGCAGGGGAAAGCACAGATACGCAGTATTTT
TRBV4-3,.,TRBJ1-1,.,CASSQDRVTGTGTEAFF,TGCGCCAGCAGCCAAGATAGGGTAACAGGGACGGGCACTGAAGCTTTCTTT
TRBV7-2,.,TRBJ2-3,many,CASSLKQGGRDTQYF,TGTGCCAGCAGCTTAAAACAGGGAGGGAGAGATACGCAGTATTTT
TRBV6-2/TRBV6-3,TRBD1,TRBJ1-1,.,CASSIGGRTEAFF,TGTGCCAGCAGCATAGGGGGCCGAACTGAAGCTTTCTTT
TRBV10-3,.,TRBJ2-7,many,CAISDSRRSSYEQYF,TGTGCCATCAGTGACTCCCGACGGAGCTCCTACGAGCAGTACTTC
TRBV5-5,.,TRBJ2-1,many,CASSPGGSSYNEQFF,TGTGCCAGCAGCCCCGGTGGCAGCTCCTACAATGAGCAGTTCTTC
TRBV3-1,.,TRBJ2-7,.,CASTMTRGSYEQYF,TGTGCCAGCACCATGACCCGGGGATCCTACGAGCAGTACTTC
TRBV5-6,.,TRBJ1-1,few,CASSGREGNTEAFF,TGTGCCAGCAGCGGAAGGGAGGGAAACACTGAAGCTTTCTTT
TRBV20-1,.,TRBJ2-3,many,CSARGLVIGTDTQYF,TGCAGTGCTAGAGGACTGGTAATTGGCACAGATACGCAGTATTTT
TRBV12-3/TRBV12-4,TRBD2,TRBJ2-5,many,CASSLEGREGETQYF,TGTGCCAGCAGTTTAGAGGGGCGGGAGGGGGAGACCCAGTACTTC
TRBV5-1,.,TRBJ1-6,.,CASRQGREVSPLHF,TGCGCCAGCAGACAGGGAAGAGAGGTATCACCCCTCCACTTT
TRBV7-2,.,TRBJ2-1,.,CASSPAGGQYNEQFF,TGTGCCAGCAGCCCCGCGGGGGGACAGTACAATGAGCAGTTCTTC
TRBV12-3/TRBV12-4,.,TRBJ2-2,.,CASSPPWSNTGELFF,TGTGCCAGCAGTCCCCCATGGTCGAACACCGGGGAGCTGTTTTTT
TRBV29-1,.,TRBJ2-4,many,CSAQADVRAKNIQYF,TGCAGCGCCCAGGCGGACGTACGAGCCAAAAACATTCAGTACTTC
TRBV13,TRBD1,TRBJ2-7,.,CASSAFGTGNYEQYF,TGTGCCAGCAGCGCTTTTGGGACAGGGAATTACGAGCAGTACTTC
TRBV6-2/TRBV6-3,TRBD2,TRBJ2-7,few,CASSYQAGGYEQYF,TGTGCCAGCAGTTATCAGGCGGGGGGTTACGAGCAGTACTTC
TRBV7-9,.,TRBJ2-3,many,CASSRFGDTQYF,TGTGCCAGCAGCAGATTCGGGGATACGCAGTATTTT
TRBV11-2,TRBD2,TRBJ2-3,few,CASSLDGSGGFTDTQYF,TGTGCCAGCAGCTTAGATGGTAGCGGGGGATTCACAGATACGCAGTATTTT
TRBV27,.,TRBJ2-7,.,CASSFHEGGLGTSEQYF,TGTGCCAGCAGTTTCCATGAGGGGGGGCTGGGGACTTCCGAGCAGTACTTC
TRBV6-4,.,TRBJ2-7,.,CAKNGGFGFEQYF,TGTGCTAAAAACGGAGGGTTCGGGTTCGAGCAGTACTTC
TRBV27,TRBD2,TRBJ2-7,.,CATSPSGGSTYEQYF,TGTGCCACCTCCCCTAGCGGGGGTAGCACCTACGAGCAGTACTTC
TRBV7-6,TRBD1,TRBJ2-3,many,CASSSWDSRDTQYF,TGTGCCAGCAGCTCCTGGGACAGCAGAGATACGCAGTATTTT
TRBV7-2,.,TRBJ2-5,.,CASSRSGGETQYF,TGTGCCAGCAGCCGGTCGGGTGGGGAGACCCAGTACTTC
TRBV10-3,TRBD2,TRBJ2-1,few,CAIRLTSGNSYNEQFF,TGTGCCATCAGACTGACTAGCGGGAACTCCTACAATGAGCAGTTCTTC
TRBV5-1,TRBD1,TRBJ1-5,many,CASSATGGSNQPQHF,TGCGCCAGCAGCGCGACAGGGGGCAGCAATCAGCCCCAGCATTTT
TRBV7-9,.,TRBJ2-4,.,CATPPRGAAKNIQYF,TGTGCCACCCCTCCTCGGGGGGCGGCCAAAAACATTCAGTACTTC
TRBV11-2,.,TRBJ2-1,.,CASSLAELNEQFF,TGTGCCAGCAGCTTAGCGGAGCTCAATGAGCAGTTCTTC
TRBV10-3,.,TRBJ2-5,many,CAIGRGPPETQYF,TGTGCCATCGGGAGGGGGCCTCCAGAGACCCAGTACTTC
TRBV2,TRBD1,TRBJ2-7,few,CASSGNRGGTYEQYF,TGTGCCAGCAGCGGCAACAGGGGCGGTACCTACGAGCAGTACTTC
TRBV2,TRBD1,TRBJ2-2,many,CASSVVRGSTGELFF,TGTGCCAGCAGTGTCGTCAGGGGGAGCACCGGGGAGCTGTTTTTT
TRBV4-3,.,TRBJ2-3,few,CASSPGGLAASTDTQYF,TGCGCCAGCAGCCCGGGGGGCCTAGCGGCGAGCACAGATACGCAGTATTTT
TRBV3-1,.,TRBJ2-4,few,CASSQGGGIQYF,TGTGCCAGCAGCCAGGGGGGAGGCATTCAGTACTTC
TRBV10-3,.,TRBJ1-4,few,CAISESGAGEKLFF,TGTGCCATCAGTGAGTCAGGGGCGGGTGAAAAACTGTTTTTT
TRBV7-2,.,TRBJ2-3,many,CASSLAGLTDTQYF,TGTGCCAGCAGCTTAGCGGGACTCACAGATACGCAGTATTTT
TRBV2,.,TRBJ2-7,few,CASSELPGRYEQYF,TGTGCCAGCAGTGAACTGCCGGGACGATACGAGCAGTACTTC
TRBV7-6,.,TRBJ1-4,few,CARIPSQGKDEKLFF,TGTGCCAGGATACCGAGCCAGGGGAAGGATGAAAAACTGTTTTTT
TRBV12-3/TRBV12-4,TRBD1,TRBJ1-4,few,CASSSDRGFSREKLFF,TGTGCCAGCAGTTCCGACAGGGGGTTTTCTCGTGAAAAACTGTTTTTT
TRBV20-1,.,TRBJ2-1,.,CSARVGGYNEQFF,TGCAGTGCTAGGGTCGGCGGCTACAATGAGCAGTTCTTC
TRBV14,.,TRBJ2-7,.,CASSQGALSYEQYF,TGTGCCAGCAGTCAAGGAGCCCTTTCCTACGAGCAGTACTTC